The clone carrying this T cell receptor beta chain was seen ten or more times. Sequenced by immunoSEQ multiplex PCR; TCRdb stores in-frame clones only, minus some. Of about 680,000 clones listed, about three quarters are singletons. The sample comes from a study of shared clonotypes between healthy human individuals. V gave up 5 bases and J gave up 5 bases; unmatched junction bases: 7. Germline V lookup: CDR1 SGHTA, CDR2 FQGNSA. The CDR3 is 15 amino acids. Sequencing used memory CD4+ T cells sorted from blood. This sample's subset: CD45RA-negative fraction. The genes are TRBV7-2 and TRBJ2-5, with 11 nucleotides matching TRBD2. This receptor was obtained from a woman between 25 and 40 years old in good health. This CDR3 is CASSVVAGGAETQYF. Here the CDR3 DNA reads TGTGCCAGCAGCGTAGTAGCGGGAGGGGCGGAGACCCAGTACTTC.